The 6 T cell receptor beta chains below were found in one sample sequenced in a study of patients and donors after allogeneic stem cell transplantation. TCRdb analysed the RT-PCR reads with MiXCR anew, one entry per CDR3 protein. The sample includes about 90,000 distinct CDR3 sequences, roughly 48% seen only once; the top ten take roughly 64%. Sequencing was performed on blood, either unsorted or a sorted T cell fraction (not recorded which). These TCRs come from a human donor who was either an allogeneic HSCT recipient or a stem cell or donor lymphocyte infusion donor (not recorded which). It is not recorded whose cells these are; they may come from a transplant donor.

This chain uses TRBV3-1 with TRBJ1-6; D ambiguous. The CDR3 consists of 14 residues. CDR1 is LGHDT and CDR2 is YNNKEL in the germline V gene (reference sequence). The V gene lost 0 bases and the J gene lost 12 bases, with 12 bases spanning the gap. The CDR3 sequence: CASSQEAVGLPLHF. Here the CDR3 DNA reads TGTGCCAGCAGCCAAGAAGCCGTGGGGTTACCCCTCCACTTT.

The chain uses TRBV4-3 and TRBJ2-3, with 12 bases identical to TRBD1. Germline assignment: CDR1 LGHNA and CDR2 YSLEER. CDR3 length equals 15 residues. V lost 2 bases and J lost 7; bases outside the gene matches: 4. CDR3 sequence: CASSQPGQGANTQYF. CDR3 sequence (DNA): TGCGCCAGCAGCCAACCGGGACAGGGGGCCAATACGCAGTATTTT.

V is TRBV5-1 and J is TRBJ1-1; 7 positions match TRBD1. There are 13 residues in the CDR3. Germline trimming cut 5 bases from V and 6 bases from J; bases unmatched to any gene: 7. Germline loops: CDR1 SGHRS, CDR2 YFSETQ. CDR3 in amino acids: CASRQTGNAEAFF. DNA of the CDR3: TGCGCCAGCAGACAGACAGGGAATGCTGAAGCTTTCTTT.

The V and J genes are TRBV12-3 or TRBV12-4 and TRBJ1-5, with 9 bases aligning to TRBD1. This CDR3 spans 19 amino acids. V lost 7 bases, J lost 2 bases, and 18 bases stayed unmatched. CDR3 coding DNA: TGTGCCAGCACTCTTACCCGGGACAGGGTAAGAGAGGGCAATCAGCCCCAGCATTTT. Amino acids: CASTLTRDRVREGNQPQHF.

The V call is TRBV7-9, the J call TRBJ1-5; D remains unclear. The CDR3 totals 12 residues. The ends were cut back, 3 bases at V and 10 bases at J, with 10 bases in the middle. Germline CDR1 and CDR2: SEHNR and FQNEAQ (reference sequence). The CDR3, as DNA: TGTGCCAGCAGCTTTAAGCCTCAACCCCAGCATTTT. Translating gives CASSFKPQPQHF.

The table lists this clonotype with a few counts. This chain joins TRBV7-2 and TRBJ1-1; D is perhaps TRBD1 (5 bases). This CDR3 region has 16 residues. The germline V gene encodes CDR1 SGHTA and CDR2 FQGNSA. V was shortened by 4 bases and J by 0 bases, with 15 bases between the two germline ends. The CDR3, as DNA: TGTGCCAGCAGCTCCCCAGGGATGAGTGTGAACACTGAAGCTTTCTTT. It codes for CASSSPGMSVNTEAFF.